What follows describes a single T cell receptor (beta chain). In TCRdb, the 5' RACE reads were re-called with MiXCR into one record per CDR3 protein. The sample has some 160,000 distinct CDR3 sequences, about an eighth seen once; the top ten hold approximately 3.4%. This specimen comes from a study of T-cell memory formation after mild COVID-19. Per germline, CDR1 SGHVS and CDR2 FNYEAQ. The V end was cut by 4 bases, the J end by 7 bases, with 10 bases between. CDR3 size: 12 residues. The sequence derives from a man aged 18 to 29 who had mild COVID-19 (a few samples of this study predate the infection). Cell type and time point are not known. The sequencing input was PBMCs or a T cell subset sorted from them (not recorded which). The chain links TRBV7-6 to TRBJ1-1, with D unresolved. Here the CDR3 reads CASSSPFGEAFF. Here the CDR3 DNA reads TGTGCCAGCAGCTCTCCCTTTGGTGAAGCTTTCTTT.